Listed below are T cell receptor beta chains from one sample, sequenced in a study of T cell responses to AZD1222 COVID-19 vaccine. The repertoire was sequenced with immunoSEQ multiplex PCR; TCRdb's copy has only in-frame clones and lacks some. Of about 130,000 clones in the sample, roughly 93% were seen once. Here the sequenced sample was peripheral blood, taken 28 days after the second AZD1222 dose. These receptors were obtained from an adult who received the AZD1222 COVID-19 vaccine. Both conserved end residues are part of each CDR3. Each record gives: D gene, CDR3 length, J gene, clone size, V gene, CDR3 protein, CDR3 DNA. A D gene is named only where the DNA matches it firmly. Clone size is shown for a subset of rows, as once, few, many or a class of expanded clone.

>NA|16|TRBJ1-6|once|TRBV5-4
CASSLGYGSYNSPLHF
TGTGCCAGCAGCTTGGGGTACGGCTCCTATAATTCACCCCTCCACTTT
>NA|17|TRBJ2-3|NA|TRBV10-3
CAISESKGRRHTDTQYF
TGTGCCATCAGTGAGTCGAAAGGGAGGAGGCACACAGATACGCAGTATTTT
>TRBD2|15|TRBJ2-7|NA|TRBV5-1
CASSWAGLAGVEQYF
TGCGCCAGCAGCTGGGCCGGACTAGCGGGAGTCGAGCAGTACTTC
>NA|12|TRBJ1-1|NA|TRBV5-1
CASSSEGGEAFF
TGCGCCAGCAGCTCGGAGGGGGGCGAGGCTTTCTTT
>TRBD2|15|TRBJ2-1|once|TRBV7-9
CATRTSGSPYNEQFF
TGTGCAACCAGGACTAGCGGGAGTCCCTACAATGAGCAGTTCTTC
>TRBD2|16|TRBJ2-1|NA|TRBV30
CAWSRTSGRVVSEQFF
TGTGCCTGGAGCAGGACTAGCGGGAGAGTGGTGTCTGAGCAGTTCTTC
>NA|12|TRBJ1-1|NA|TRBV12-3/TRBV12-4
CASSVGNTEAFF
TGTGCCAGCAGCGTCGGGAACACTGAAGCTTTCTTT
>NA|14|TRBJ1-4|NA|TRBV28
CASSIQGSNEKLFF
TGTGCCAGCAGTATTCAGGGAAGTAATGAAAAACTGTTTTTT
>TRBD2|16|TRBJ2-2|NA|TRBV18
CASSPFTSGNTGELFF
TGTGCCAGCTCACCATTCACTAGCGGTAACACCGGGGAGCTGTTTTTT
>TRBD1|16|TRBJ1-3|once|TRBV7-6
CASSLEARGPGNTIYF
TGTGCCAGCAGCTTAGAGGCCAGGGGGCCGGGAAACACCATATATTTT
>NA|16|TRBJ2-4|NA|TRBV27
CASSPALTVGGNIQYF
TGTGCCAGCTCACCCGCGTTGACGGTGGGAGGAAACATTCAGTACTTC
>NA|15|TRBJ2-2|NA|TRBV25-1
CASKTKRTNTGELFF
TGTGCCAGCAAGACAAAGCGAACGAACACCGGGGAGCTGTTTTTT
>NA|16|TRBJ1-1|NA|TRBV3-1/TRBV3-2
CASSRDGAHEGTEAFF
TGTGCCAGCAGCCGGGACGGAGCCCATGAGGGCACTGAAGCTTTCTTT
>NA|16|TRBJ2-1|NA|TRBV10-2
CASGFGAGSSYNEQFF
TGCGCCAGCGGATTTGGAGCGGGCAGCTCCTACAATGAGCAGTTCTTC
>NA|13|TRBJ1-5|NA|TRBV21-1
CASSKDRVQPQHF
TGTGCCAGCAGCAAGGACAGGGTACAGCCCCAGCATTTT
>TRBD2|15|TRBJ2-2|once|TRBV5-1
CASSLGGSHTGELFF
TGCGCCAGCAGCTTGGGCGGGAGTCACACCGGGGAGCTGTTTTTT
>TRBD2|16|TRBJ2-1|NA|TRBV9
CASSVGTSGAYNEQFF
TGTGCCAGCAGCGTAGGTACTAGCGGGGCTTACAATGAGCAGTTCTTC
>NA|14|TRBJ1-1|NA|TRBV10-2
CASRYGLMNTEAFF
TGCGCCAGCCGATACGGACTTATGAACACTGAAGCTTTCTTT
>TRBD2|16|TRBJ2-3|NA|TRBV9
CASSVAASGSLDTQYF
TGTGCCAGCAGCGTAGCGGCTAGCGGGAGCTTAGATACGCAGTATTTT
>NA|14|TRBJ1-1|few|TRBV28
CASSPRPRVTEAFF
TGTGCCAGCAGTCCCCGGCCCAGGGTCACTGAAGCTTTCTTT
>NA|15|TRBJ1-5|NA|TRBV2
CASKDRVTSNQPQHF
TGTGCCAGCAAGGACAGAGTAACGAGCAATCAGCCCCAGCATTTT
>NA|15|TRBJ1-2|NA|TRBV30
CAWGGHPPPDYGYTF
TGTGCCTGGGGGGGACACCCCCCGCCCGACTATGGCTACACCTTC
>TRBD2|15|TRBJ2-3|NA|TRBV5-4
CASSRSAGAGDTQYF
TGTGCCAGCAGCCGGTCGGCGGGAGCAGGAGATACGCAGTATTTT
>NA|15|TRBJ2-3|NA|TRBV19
CASSWGGMATDTQYF
TGTGCCAGTAGTTGGGGCGGGATGGCCACAGATACGCAGTATTTT
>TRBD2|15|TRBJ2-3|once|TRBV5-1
CASSLVTGGRDTQYF
TGCGCCAGCAGCTTGGTGACGGGAGGGAGAGATACGCAGTATTTT
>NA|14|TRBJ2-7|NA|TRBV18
CASSPPGFLYEQYF
TGTGCCAGCTCACCACCGGGTTTCCTTTACGAGCAGTACTTC
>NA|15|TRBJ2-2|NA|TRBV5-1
CASSLATQGTGELFF
TGCGCCAGCAGCTTGGCTACTCAGGGCACCGGGGAGCTGTTTTTT
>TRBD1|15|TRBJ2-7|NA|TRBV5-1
CASSLLLQGANEQYF
TGCGCCAGCAGCTTGTTACTACAGGGGGCTAACGAGCAGTACTTC
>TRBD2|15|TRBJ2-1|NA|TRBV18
CASSPPGGGSNEQFF
TGTGCCAGCTCACCACCGGGGGGGGGATCCAATGAGCAGTTCTTC
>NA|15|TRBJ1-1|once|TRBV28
CASSLGGGLGAEAFF
TGTGCCAGCAGTTTGGGCGGGGGTTTGGGAGCTGAAGCTTTCTTT
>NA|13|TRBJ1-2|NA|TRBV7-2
CASSPDGYGGYTF
TGTGCCAGCAGCCCGGATGGGTATGGAGGCTACACCTTC
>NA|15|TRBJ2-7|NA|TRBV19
CASSLGTRGAYEQYF
TGTGCCAGTAGTCTCGGGACTCGGGGGGCGTACGAGCAGTACTTC
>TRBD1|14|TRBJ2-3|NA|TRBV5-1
CASSSTGTTDTQYF
TGCGCCAGCAGCTCGACAGGGACCACAGATACGCAGTATTTT
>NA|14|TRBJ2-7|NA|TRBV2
CASSEARRSYEQYF
TGTGCCAGCAGTGAAGCGCGTCGCTCGTACGAGCAGTACTTC
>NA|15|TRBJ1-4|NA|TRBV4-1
CASSQSEAANEKLFF
TGCGCCAGCAGCCAATCAGAGGCGGCCAATGAAAAACTGTTTTTT
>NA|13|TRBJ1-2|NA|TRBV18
CASSFSGEEGYTF
TGTGCCAGCTCATTTTCGGGGGAGGAAGGCTACACCTTC
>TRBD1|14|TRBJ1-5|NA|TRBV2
CASSDRGLRQPQHF
TGTGCCAGCAGCGACAGGGGGCTCAGGCAGCCCCAGCATTTT
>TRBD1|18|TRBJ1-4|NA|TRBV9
CASSVESSGGAGEGKLFF
TGTGCCAGCAGCGTAGAGTCGTCAGGGGGGGCCGGAGAGGGCAAACTGTTTTTT
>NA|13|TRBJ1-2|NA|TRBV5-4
CASSPSASEGYTF
TGTGCCAGCAGCCCTTCTGCCTCAGAGGGCTACACCTTC
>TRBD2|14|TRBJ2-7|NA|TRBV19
CASSMGLEWGEQYF
TGTGCCAGTAGTATGGGACTAGAATGGGGCGAGCAGTACTTC
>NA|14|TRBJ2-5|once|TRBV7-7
CASSFDSSRETQYF
TGTGCCAGCAGCTTCGATAGCTCCAGGGAGACCCAGTACTTC
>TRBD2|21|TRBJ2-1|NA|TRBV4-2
CASSRSASASGRAVADNEQFF
TGTGCCAGCAGCCGTTCGGCCTCGGCTAGCGGGAGGGCCGTGGCGGACAATGAGCAGTTCTTC
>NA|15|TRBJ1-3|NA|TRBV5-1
CASRTDRGSGNTIYF
TGCGCCAGCAGAACGGACAGAGGCTCTGGAAACACCATATATTTT
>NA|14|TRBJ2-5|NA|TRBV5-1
CASSSSEGRETQYF
TGCGCCAGCAGCTCCTCAGAGGGTCGAGAGACCCAGTACTTC
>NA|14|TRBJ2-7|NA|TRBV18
CASSPGAASYEQYF
TGTGCCAGCTCACCAGGAGCGGCCTCCTACGAGCAGTACTTC
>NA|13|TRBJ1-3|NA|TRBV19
CASRLTGGNTIYF
TGTGCCAGTAGACTGACAGGAGGAAACACCATATATTTT
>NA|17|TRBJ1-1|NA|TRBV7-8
CASSLRPTSRGNTEAFF
TGTGCCAGCAGCTTAAGACCCACCTCCAGGGGGAACACTGAAGCTTTCTTT
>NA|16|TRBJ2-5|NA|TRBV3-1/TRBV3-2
CASSQETQGYGETQYF
TGTGCCAGCAGCCAAGAGACCCAAGGGTATGGAGAGACCCAGTACTTC
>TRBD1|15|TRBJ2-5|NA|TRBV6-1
CASSERGQGQETQYF
TGTGCCAGCAGTGAAAGGGGACAGGGCCAAGAGACCCAGTACTTC
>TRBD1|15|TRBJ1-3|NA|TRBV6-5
CASTLDRASGNTIYF
TGTGCCAGCACCCTGGACAGGGCTTCTGGAAACACCATATATTTT
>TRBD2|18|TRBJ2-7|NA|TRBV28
CASLGWGLAGVGRYEQYF
TGTGCCAGCTTGGGGTGGGGACTAGCGGGAGTCGGGCGCTACGAGCAGTACTTC
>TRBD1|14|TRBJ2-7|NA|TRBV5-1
CASSFGTGGYEQYF
TGCGCCAGCAGCTTCGGGACAGGGGGCTACGAGCAGTACTTC